This TCR beta chain stems from a study of T cells expressing NK-cell markers (dated by TCRdb to between 2020 and 2021). Notes on the research overall: Seven or eight donors provided sorted CD3+CD56+NKG2C+, CD3+CD56+NKG2C- and CD3+CD56-NKG2C+ T-cell subsets, whose TCR beta-chain repertoires were profiled. Of the eight sequenced donors, seven were found to be HCMV-seropositive and one was found to be HCMV-seronegative. Randomly selected healthy volunteers, three men and five women, were used as the eight sequenced donors. Sequencing of the libraries produced 2 x 150 bp reads on Illumina HiSeq 2000/2500, MiSeq or NextSeq.

With regard to this clonotype: There is no known antigen for this receptor.

Sequencing was carried out with an Illumina HiSeq 2000. TCR beta cDNA libraries were prepared using 5'RACE template switching, which introduced a universal primer site and unique molecular identifiers. cDNA synthesis was primed from the TCR beta constant segment and was followed by two successive PCR amplification steps. In the source study's methods: MIGEC handled demultiplexing of the reads and grouping by UMI, while MiTCR was used to assemble and quantify clonotypes. To exclude erroneous sequences, only TCR cDNA sequences supported by at least two reads were retained. The tcR package was used for downstream repertoire analysis, with clonotypes matched between fractions based on CDR3 nucleotide sequence plus V segment. VDJmatch was used to annotate antigen specificity against VDJdb, with one amino acid substitution in CDR3 permitted. The reads were reprocessed in TCRdb, with one entry per CDR3 protein sequence and no accompanying DNA. The V and J calls and clone size come from TCRdb's table, not from the authors' own analysis. The sample table records about 400,000 distinct CDR3 sequences. The ten most abundant clones make up around a tenth of the sample.

To determine HCMV serostatus, a commercial ELISA kit was used to detect HCMV-specific IgG in serum. Peripheral blood mononuclear cells were isolated from blood by Ficoll density gradient centrifugation. Including the terminal cysteine and phenylalanine, the CDR3 comprises 13 residues. No DNA has been recorded. CDR1 and CDR2 (DFQATT, SNEGSKA) derive from the germline V gene (reference sequence). The paper as a whole reports these results and caveats: Whether the expanded NKG2C-expressing T cell clones were specific for HCMV antigens was left unclear. Those dominant clonotypes were again the most abundant among CD3+CD56-NKG2C+ cells in a few donors, at about 25-60.1%. For five or six donors, the dominant CD3+CD56+NKG2C+ clonotypes were among the top 10 CD8+ clonotypes and accounted for about 1.0-8% of CD8+ T cells.

The origin of this receptor is a woman aged 45-59 years in good health. Donor details come from another sample of the same person, matched by shared clones. The chain couples TRBV20-1 to TRBJ2-2; TCRdb indicates TRBD2, and absent DNA this call remains unverified. The specimen was blood T cells: a sorted CD56 or NKG2C T cell subset, CD4+ or CD8+ T cells, or bulk PBMC T cells (not recorded which). The CDR3: CSAPRTLTGELFF.